Presented here are 12 T cell receptor beta chains from one specimen sequenced in a study of T cell responses to AZD1222 COVID-19 vaccine (dated by TCRdb to about 2021). Library preparation employed the immunoSEQ multiplex PCR assay. TCRdb obtained this table from immuneACCESS and retained in-frame rearrangements with V and J assigned. These tables miss some clones; where compared with another copy, unresolved V genes account for less than half of the shortfall, and the remainder is unexplained. The sample data list roughly 100,000 clones, and approximately 90% of these were observed just once. The ten largest clones take up approximately 5.1% of the sample. Read against the paper, the sample's time point label means: baseline before first vaccination. The sample here was peripheral blood, taken on day 0 of AZD1222 vaccination. Every receptor here comes from an adult in good health.

This clone was seen a handful of times. This rearrangement joins TRBV25-1 to TRBJ2-5, with D perhaps matching TRBD2 (6 bases). V lost 6 bases and J lost 5, with 25 bases in between. Germline-derived CDR1 and CDR2 are MGHDK and SYGVNS. This CDR3 spans 17 amino acids. CDR3 sequence: CASRASGTHLTFETQYF. CDR3 DNA: TGTGCCAGCAGGGCCTCCGGGACTCACTTAACCTTCGAGACCCAGTACTTC.

This chain connects TRBV9 to TRBJ1-1; D may be TRBD1 (5 bases). V lost 3 bases, J lost 1 base, and 13 bases lay in between. Germline CDR1 reads SGDLS; CDR2 reads YYNGEE. The CDR3 spans 15 residues. The CDR3 here is CASSALAGKNTEAFF. The CDR3 bases are TGTGCCAGCAGCGCCTTGGCAGGGAAGAACACTGAAGCTTTCTTT.

This rearrangement joins TRBV2 to TRBJ1-4, with TRBD1 as a possible D gene (6 bases). Germline V lookup: CDR1 SNHLY, CDR2 FYNNEI. The V end was cut by 4 bases, the J end by 4 bases, with 10 bases between. The CDR3 consists of 14 residues. CDR3 amino acids: CASSAARGNEKLFF. The DNA of the CDR3 is TGTGCCAGCAGTGCAGCCAGGGGTAATGAAAAACTGTTTTTT.

J is TRBJ1-2 and V is TRBV7-6, with D maybe TRBD1 (6 bases). The CDR3 covers 13 residues. The V end was cut by 1 base, the J end by 3 bases, with 6 bases between. From germline, CDR1 is SGHVS and CDR2 FNYEAQ. This CDR3 reads CASSLDRDYGYTF. The CDR3 nucleotides are TGTGCCAGCAGCTTAGACAGGGACTATGGCTACACCTTC.

This sequence joins TRBV6-5 and TRBJ1-2; 8 nucleotides agree with TRBD1. The CDR3 length is 15 residues. J lost 2 bases, V lost 6 bases, and 8 bases had no gene match. Germline V gene lookup returns CDR1 MNHEY and CDR2 SVGAGI. The CDR3 DNA reads TGTGCCAGCAGATCCGAAACAGGGGGGAACTATGGCTACACCTTC. Translating it yields CASRSETGGNYGYTF.

The chain employs TRBV11-2 and TRBJ1-3, with D possibly TRBD1 on 6 matching bases. From germline, CDR1 is SGHAT and CDR2 FQNNGV. This CDR3 spans 13 amino acids. Trimming cost V 5 bases and J 4 bases, with 9 bases left between them. As DNA, the CDR3 is TGTGCCAGCAGCAGGGGGAGGGGAAACACCATATATTTT. Translation: CASSRGRGNTIYF. The variable domain in full, completed from reference TRBV11-2 and TRBJ1-3, reads EAGVAQSPRYKIIEKRQSVAFWCNPISGHATLYWYQQILGQGPKLLIQFQNNGVVDDSQLPKDRFSAERLKGVDSTLKIQPAKLEDSAVYLCASSRGRGNTIYFGEGSWLTVV.

The chain carries TRBV27 and TRBJ2-2; 8 nucleotides match TRBD1. The CDR3 sequence is 14 residues long. CDR1 and CDR2 (germline): MNHEY, SMNVEV (reference sequence). Unmatched junction bases numbered 6, after V lost 5 bases and J lost 7 bases. The CDR3 loop reads CASSTWTGNGELFF. In DNA, the CDR3 is TGTGCCAGCAGTACCTGGACAGGGAACGGGGAGCTGTTTTTT.

The chain recombines TRBV5-4 with TRBJ2-2; 10 positions agree with TRBD1. The junction had 10 bases not matched to a gene; V was cut back by 6 bases and J by 5 bases. CDR3 length equals 16 residues. Per germline, CDR1 SGHNT and CDR2 YYREEE (reference sequence). The CDR3 DNA is TGTGCCAGCACGCGACAGGGGGCACCGGGGACCGGGGAGCTGTTTTTT. The encoded protein is CASTRQGAPGTGELFF.

This clone appeared a single time. V and J are TRBV5-4 and TRBJ1-2, with 10 bases fitting TRBD1. The CDR3 has 15 amino acids. Germline V gene sequence: CDR1 SGHNT, CDR2 YYREEE (reference sequence). After removal of 3 bases from V and 7 bases from J, the junction contained 9 bases not matched to a gene. The CDR3 sequence is CASSSPGQGTAGYTF. In DNA form, the CDR3 reads TGTGCCAGCAGCTCTCCGGGACAGGGGACGGCTGGCTACACCTTC.

This clone was counted between two and nine times. The chain combines TRBV7-3 with TRBJ1-1, with D possibly being TRBD1 (6 bases). Germline V CDR1 and CDR2: SGHTA, FQGTGA. V was clipped by 5 bases and J by 5 bases, with 21 bases between them. The CDR3 is 16 residues long. CDR3 nucleotide sequence: TGTGCCAGCAGCCCAGGACAGTCCCCCCGGAGGACTGAAGCTTTCTTT. It encodes CASSPGQSPRRTEAFF. The variable domain in full, completed from reference TRBV7-3 and TRBJ1-1, reads GAGVSQTPSNKVTEKGKYVELRCDPISGHTALYWYRQSLGQGPEFLIYFQGTGAADDSGLPNDRFFAVRPEGSVSTLKIQRTERGDSAVYLCASSPGQSPRRTEAFFGQGTRLTVV.

Turning to this clone: The sample contains more than one DNA sequence encoding this CDR3. The chain is built from TRBV5-1 and TRBJ1-2, with D unclear. Germline V CDR1 and CDR2: SGHRS, YFSETQ. Trimming took off 0 bases at V and 0 bases at J, with 6 bases between the two ends. The CDR3 sequence is 14 residues long. The CDR3 region is CASSLDSPNYGYTF. CDR3 sequence (DNA): TGCGCCAGCAGCTTGGACAGCCCTAACTATGGCTACACCTTC.

The chain joins TRBV12-3 or TRBV12-4 to TRBJ1-1, with TRBD1 matching 7 bases. J was trimmed by 4 bases and V by 6 bases; bases with no gene match: 5. The CDR3 is 13 amino acids. As DNA, the CDR3 is TGTGCCAGCAGCCTACAGGGGTTCACTGAAGCTTTCTTT. It translates to CASSLQGFTEAFF.